The 8 T cell receptor beta chains given below trace back to one sample, sequenced in a study of PD-1 and CTLA-4 blockade in melanoma. This table comes from immunoSEQ multiplex PCR, and its TCRdb copy is limited to in-frame clones, with some not included. The sample contains roughly 30,000 clones, 88% of which appear only once. The specimen was CD8+ T cells from peripheral blood, collected from a patient given anti-PD-1 treatment. The receptor source for this set is a human donor with melanoma.

A single count supports this clone. The same CDR3 also results from other DNA sequences found in this sample. The chain is built from TRBV9 and TRBJ2-7; 7 bases match TRBD2. This CDR3 contains 14 residues. With 0 bases clipped from V and 2 bases from J, the junction kept 2 bases outside the gene matches. The germline V gene has CDR1 SGDLS and CDR2 YYNGEE. CDR3: CASSVGGGTYEQYF. CDR3 DNA sequence: TGTGCCAGCAGCGTAGGCGGGGGTACCTACGAGCAGTACTTC.

The chain couples TRBV13 to TRBJ2-7; TRBD2 is a possible D gene (6 bases). Germline CDR1 PRHDT, CDR2 FYEKMQ (reference sequence). The CDR3 sequence is 13 residues long. The ends were cut back, 3 bases at V and 0 bases at J, with 6 bases in the middle. CDR3 nucleotides: TGTGCCAGCAGCTTCGGGAGCTCCTACGAGCAGTACTTC. It translates to CASSFGSSYEQYF. Combining the CDR3 with reference TRBV13 and TRBJ2-7 gives the whole variable domain AAGVIQSPRHLIKEKRETATLKCYPIPRHDTVYWYQQGPGQDPQFLISFYEKMQSDKGSIPDRFSAQQFSDYHSELNMSSLELGDSALYFCASSFGSSYEQYFGPGTRLTVT.

This sequence joins TRBV11-2 and TRBJ2-7; D is unresolved. Looked up from germline, CDR1 is SGHAT and CDR2 is FQNNGV. The CDR3 length is 13 residues. V was pared by 3 bases and J by 2 bases, with 8 bases between. The CDR3 loop reads CASSFSGPYEQYF. The CDR3 region has the DNA TGTGCCAGCAGCTTCTCGGGTCCCTACGAGCAGTACTTC.

CDR3 sequence reads: CASSPSGLAASYEQYF. The CDR3 coding sequence is TGCGCCAGCAGCCCCTCCGGACTAGCGGCCTCCTACGAGCAGTACTTC. The chain combines TRBV4-1 with TRBJ2-7, with 10 bases matching TRBD2. Germline CDR1 is MGHRA and CDR2 is YSYEKL. Germline trimming cut 4 bases from V and 0 bases from J; bases unmatched to any gene: 6. The CDR3 is 16 residues long.

The chain carries TRBV6-4 and TRBJ2-3; no clear D gene. CDR1 is MRHNA, CDR2 SNTAGT, per germline. This CDR3 contains 15 residues. Trimming shortened V by 6 bases and J by 1 base, and 14 bases separated the two germline ends. Here the CDR3 DNA reads TGTGCCAGCAGCCAGGCCCCAGGTGGCACAGATACGCAGTATTTT. Translated: CASSQAPGGTDTQYF.

The rearrangement links TRBV9 to TRBJ1-2; 8 positions agree with TRBD1. CDR3 size: 16 residues. Trimming cost V 3 bases and J 3 bases; bases outside gene matches: 10. CDR1 and CDR2 (germline): SGDLS, YYNGEE. This chain's CDR3 is CASSADPTGDYYGYTF. In DNA form, the CDR3 reads TGTGCCAGCAGCGCCGATCCGACAGGGGATTACTATGGCTACACCTTC.

The chain couples TRBV27 to TRBJ1-1, with D maybe TRBD1 (6 bases). Germline V gene data show CDR1 as MNHEY and CDR2 as SMNVEV (reference sequence). The CDR3 extends over 12 amino acids. V was cut by 8 bases and J by 0 bases, with 7 bases left in between. The CDR3 DNA reads TGTGCCAGCGGGGGCATGAACACTGAAGCTTTCTTT. Amino acids: CASGGMNTEAFF.

The rearrangement uses TRBV11-1 and TRBJ1-5; D gene unclear. Germline assignment: CDR1 SGHAT and CDR2 FQDESV (reference sequence). Between the trimmed V and J ends, which lost 6 bases and 5 bases, there was a span of 11 bases. CDR3 size: 13 residues. The CDR3 DNA reads TGTGCCAGCAGTCCGGGCCCGGATCAGCCCCAGCATTTT. It encodes CASSPGPDQPQHF.